One and the same sample provided the 6 T cell receptor beta chains below, sequenced in a study of cytomegalovirus exposure and HLA in healthy donors. The PCR contained 60 Vbeta and 13 Jbeta primers. TCRdb keeps only in-frame clones here, not all; method: immunoSEQ multiplex PCR. The table has over 120,000 clones, about two thirds seen once. Sequenced sample: PBMCs. The receptors derive from a woman aged 55-70 years in good health and CMV-seropositive.

The chain couples TRBV6-5 to TRBJ2-1, with D possibly matching TRBD1 (5 bases). This CDR3 is built from 13 residues. Trimming took 6 bases from V and 8 from J, leaving 14 bases between them. CDR1 and CDR2 (germline): MNHEY, SVGAGI. CDR3 bases: TGTGCCAGCAGAAGGCCTAGGGGCGATGAGCAGTTCTTC. Translation: CASRRPRGDEQFF.

This chain joins TRBV29-1 and TRBJ2-1; possibly TRBD1 for D (5 bases). V lost 5 bases and J lost 1, with 9 bases in between. This CDR3 contains 13 residues. In germline, CDR1 is SQVTM, CDR2 ANQGSEA. The CDR3 here is CSVLDSSYNEQFF. Written as DNA, the CDR3 is TGCAGCGTTTTAGACAGTTCCTACAATGAGCAGTTCTTC.

This chain joins TRBV27 and TRBJ1-1; D gene unclear. Germline V lookup: CDR1 MNHEY, CDR2 SMNVEV (reference sequence). The V gene lost 2 bases and the J gene lost 4 bases, with 11 bases spanning the gap. CDR3 length: 14 amino acids. DNA of the CDR3: TGTGCCAGCAGTTTAGAAAACACGGGCACTGAAGCTTTCTTT. Translated: CASSLENTGTEAFF.

V gene TRBV5-1 combines with J gene TRBJ2-2; no reliable D call. This CDR3 is built from 14 residues. Germline V gene sequence: CDR1 SGHRS, CDR2 YFSETQ. Trimming removed 1 base at V and 7 bases at J, with 11 bases between. The DNA of the CDR3 is TGCGCCAGCAGCTTGAACACCCCTGGCGGGGAGCTGTTTTTT. Translating it yields CASSLNTPGGELFF.

This clone came up a few times. The chain recombines TRBV6-5 with TRBJ1-1, with D tentatively TRBD1 (5 bases). Germline CDR1 and CDR2: MNHEY and SVGAGI. Between the trimmed V and J ends, which lost 2 bases and 2 bases, there was a span of 12 bases. This CDR3 spans 15 amino acids. CDR3 sequence reads: CASSYAGTLNTEAFF. CDR3 coding DNA: TGTGCCAGCAGTTACGCGGGGACCCTAAACACTGAAGCTTTCTTT.

This chain joins TRBV28 and TRBJ1-1; possibly TRBD1 for D (5 bases). The V and J ends lost 3 bases and 2 bases respectively, with 7 bases between them. The germline V gene has CDR1 MDHEN and CDR2 SYDVKM. This CDR3 comprises 13 residues. CDR3 region: CASSFRENTEAFF. The CDR3 DNA sequence: TGTGCCAGCAGTTTCAGGGAAAACACTGAAGCTTTCTTT.